Listed below are T cell receptor beta chains from one sample, sequenced in a study of T cell responses to AZD1222 COVID-19 vaccine. Assay used: immunoSEQ multiplex PCR; TCRdb lists only in-frame clones, some missing. The repertoire holds about 200,000 clones, around 94% seen once, with 1% to 1.5% in the top ten. Material: peripheral blood, obtained on day 0 of AZD1222 vaccination. These receptors all stem from an adult in good health. The CDR3 runs from the conserved cysteine through the conserved F or W. D genes are given only for firm matches. Part of the rows lack a size; the others show once, few, many or a class for expanded clones.

size,D,V,J,DNA,CDR3
NA,NA,TRBV19,TRBJ1-2,TGTGCCAGTAGTCCATCACCCGGGCCGGCATACTATGGCTACACCTTC,CASSPSPGPAYYGYTF
NA,NA,TRBV11-2,TRBJ2-1,TGTGCCAGCAGCCCCGCGGGGGCCTCGAGCTCCTACAATGAGCAGTTCTTC,CASSPAGASSSYNEQFF
once,NA,TRBV3-1/TRBV3-2,TRBJ1-1,TGTGCCAGCAGCCCGACGGGAATGAACACTGAAGCTTTCTTT,CASSPTGMNTEAFF
NA,TRBD1,TRBV5-6,TRBJ1-6,TGTGCCAGCAGCGAGAAGACAGGGGCTAATTCACCCCTCCACTTT,CASSEKTGANSPLHF
NA,NA,TRBV28,TRBJ1-2,TGTGCCAGCACCTTGACTAGGGGGGGCCTTGGCTACACCTTC,CASTLTRGGLGYTF
NA,TRBD2,TRBV5-1,TRBJ2-5,TGCGCCAGCAGCCTAAGCGGGGTCCAAGAGACCCAGTACTTC,CASSLSGVQETQYF
NA,NA,TRBV4-1,TRBJ1-5,TGCGCCAGCAGCCAAGGCTTTTCGCCGGGAAGCAATCAGCCCCAGCATTTT,CASSQGFSPGSNQPQHF
NA,TRBD1,TRBV19,TRBJ1-2,TGTGCCAGTAGTATCCGGGACAGGCTTTATGGCTACACCTTC,CASSIRDRLYGYTF
NA,TRBD1,TRBV15,TRBJ1-5,TGTGCCACCAGCGGATTCAACCTTCCTTGGACAGGGGTGAGGTATCAGCCCCAGCATTTT,CATSGFNLPWTGVRYQPQHF
NA,TRBD2,TRBV5-4,TRBJ2-2,TGTGCCAGCAGCTTGCCGGCGGGGGGCGCCCTCGGGGAGCTGTTTTTT,CASSLPAGGALGELFF
NA,NA,TRBV6-5,TRBJ1-6,TGTGCCAGCAGTTACGGGGGGGGCACTGATTCACCCCTCCACTTT,CASSYGGGTDSPLHF
NA,NA,TRBV5-1,TRBJ1-1,TGCGCCAGCAGCTTGGCGAGACACACTGAAGCTTTCTTT,CASSLARHTEAFF